A selection of T cell receptor beta chains follows, all from one sample in a study of T cell responses to AZD1222 COVID-19 vaccine. The protocol was immunoSEQ multiplex PCR, while the TCRdb copy is restricted to in-frame clones and leaves out a portion. The sample lists over 150,000 clones, approximately 88% occurring once. The specimen was peripheral blood, collected 28 days after the second AZD1222 dose. The receptors stem from an adult who received the AZD1222 COVID-19 vaccine. CDR3s include the opening cysteine and the closing phenylalanine or tryptophan. The D gene is left open where the match is weak. A row's size may be missing; if present it is once, few, many or a size class.

V,D,size,J,CDR3,DNA
TRBV7-3,.,.,TRBJ2-1,CASSWLDRHEQFF,TGTGCCAGCAGCTGGCTAGATCGGCATGAGCAGTTCTTC
TRBV3-1/TRBV3-2,TRBD1,.,TRBJ1-5,CASSQHTGVGQPQHF,TGTGCCAGCAGCCAACATACAGGGGTTGGACAGCCCCAGCATTTT
TRBV10-3,.,.,TRBJ1-1,CATGVTRGANTEAFF,TGTGCCACCGGCGTTACCCGGGGGGCTAACACTGAAGCTTTCTTT
TRBV13,.,.,TRBJ1-1,CASTQGGWTEAFF,TGTGCCAGCACCCAGGGCGGATGGACTGAAGCTTTCTTT
TRBV9,TRBD2,.,TRBJ2-1,CASSATSGGAAVYNEQFF,TGTGCCAGCAGCGCGACTAGCGGGGGGGCCGCAGTATACAATGAGCAGTTCTTC
TRBV25-1,.,.,TRBJ1-1,CASSVARGEEAFF,TGTGCCAGCAGTGTCGCCCGAGGAGAGGAAGCTTTCTTT
TRBV4-3,.,.,TRBJ2-7,CASSQDHTGDEQYF,TGCGCCAGCAGCCAAGATCATACGGGGGACGAGCAGTACTTC
TRBV12-5,.,.,TRBJ2-7,CASEGGGASYEQYF,TGTGCTAGTGAGGGAGGCGGGGCGTCCTACGAGCAGTACTTC
TRBV2,.,.,TRBJ1-2,CASSGAIGNYTF,TGTGCCAGCAGTGGGGCTATTGGCAACTACACCTTC
TRBV27,TRBD1,.,TRBJ1-1,CASSWGTGFAFF,TGTGCCAGCAGTTGGGGGACAGGGTTTGCTTTCTTT
TRBV6-5,.,.,TRBJ2-7,CATGRDLSKYEQYF,TGTGCCACCGGGCGGGACCTTTCGAAATACGAGCAGTACTTC
TRBV6-6,TRBD1,.,TRBJ1-1,CASSRTGGSFRRTEAFF,TGTGCCAGCAGTCGGACAGGGGGCAGTTTTCGGCGCACTGAAGCTTTCTTT
TRBV2,.,few,TRBJ1-1,CASIRAGADTEAFF,TGTGCCAGCATTAGGGCAGGGGCTGACACTGAAGCTTTCTTT
TRBV24-1,TRBD2,.,TRBJ2-1,CATSDPKTSGAYNEQFF,TGTGCCACCAGTGACCCTAAGACTAGCGGGGCTTACAATGAGCAGTTCTTC
TRBV3-1/TRBV3-2,.,.,TRBJ1-5,CASSQGGQLNNQPQHF,TGTGCCAGCAGCCAGGGGGGACAATTAAACAATCAGCCCCAGCATTTT
TRBV28,.,once,TRBJ1-2,CASSSARLYGYTF,TGTGCCAGCAGTTCGGCCAGACTCTATGGCTACACCTTC
TRBV5-1,.,.,TRBJ1-1,CASSSGPGGTEAFF,TGCGCCAGCAGCTCGGGCCCCGGGGGGACTGAAGCTTTCTTT
TRBV4-3,.,.,TRBJ2-3,CASSQDVPRSIGEDTQYF,TGCGCCAGCAGCCAAGATGTACCACGAAGTATAGGGGAAGATACGCAGTATTTT
TRBV5-4,TRBD1,.,TRBJ1-1,CASSKEYRGTEAFF,TGTGCCAGCAGCAAAGAATACAGGGGCACTGAAGCTTTCTTT
TRBV13,.,few,TRBJ2-1,CASSFRQLVKTSSYNEQFF,TGTGCCAGCAGCTTCAGACAGCTCGTTAAGACTAGCTCCTACAATGAGCAGTTCTTC
TRBV2,.,.,TRBJ1-6,CASSETKSSYNSPLHF,TGTGCCAGCAGTGAGACGAAAAGCTCCTATAATTCACCCCTCCACTTT
TRBV5-1,.,.,TRBJ1-2,CASSLTAAGTLDGYTF,TGCGCCAGCAGCTTGACCGCGGCAGGGACTTTAGATGGCTACACCTTC
TRBV9,TRBD2,.,TRBJ2-3,CASSFVTSGVTDTQYF,TGTGCCAGCAGCTTTGTGACTAGCGGGGTCACAGATACGCAGTATTTT
TRBV18,.,.,TRBJ1-1,CASSPPDLPTEAFF,TGTGCCAGCTCACCACCCGACTTACCCACTGAAGCTTTCTTT
TRBV29-1,.,.,TRBJ1-4,CSAFLEGGEKLFF,TGCAGCGCCTTCTTGGAGGGAGGAGAAAAACTGTTTTTT
TRBV5-5,.,.,TRBJ1-1,CASNSQLNTEAFF,TGTGCCAGCAACTCCCAGTTGAACACTGAAGCTTTCTTT
TRBV7-6,TRBD2,.,TRBJ2-1,CASSSPPGTSGGAHEQFF,TGTGCCAGCAGCTCCCCCCCCGGGACTAGCGGGGGGGCACATGAGCAGTTCTTC
TRBV5-1,.,.,TRBJ1-6,CASSPEGRGGSPLHF,TGCGCCAGCAGCCCTGAGGGAAGGGGTGGTTCACCCCTCCACTTT
TRBV5-1,.,.,TRBJ1-2,CASRASEGNYGYTF,TGCGCCAGCAGGGCATCCGAGGGTAACTATGGCTACACCTTC
TRBV5-1,.,.,TRBJ1-1,CASSLKLNRAAEAFF,TGCGCCAGCAGCTTAAAGTTAAACAGGGCCGCTGAAGCTTTCTTT
TRBV12-5,.,.,TRBJ2-3,CATSVGGHTDTQYF,TGTGCTACCTCGGTTGGGGGGCACACAGATACGCAGTATTTT
TRBV2,.,.,TRBJ1-4,CASGHYGANEKLFF,TGTGCCAGCGGCCATTACGGTGCTAATGAAAAACTGTTTTTT
TRBV4-1,TRBD1,.,TRBJ2-3,CASSRGQDLTTDTQYF,TGCGCCAGCAGCCGCGGACAGGACCTAACGACGGATACGCAGTATTTT